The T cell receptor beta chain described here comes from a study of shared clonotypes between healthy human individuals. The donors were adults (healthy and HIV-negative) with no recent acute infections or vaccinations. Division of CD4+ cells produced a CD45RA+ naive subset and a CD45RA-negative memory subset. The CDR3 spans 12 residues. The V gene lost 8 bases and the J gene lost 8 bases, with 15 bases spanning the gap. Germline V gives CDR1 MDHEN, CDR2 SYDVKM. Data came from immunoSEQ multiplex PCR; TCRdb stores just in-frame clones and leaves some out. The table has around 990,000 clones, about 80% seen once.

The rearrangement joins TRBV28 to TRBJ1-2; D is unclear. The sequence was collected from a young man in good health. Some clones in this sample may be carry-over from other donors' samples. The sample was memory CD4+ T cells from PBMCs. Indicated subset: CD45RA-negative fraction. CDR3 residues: CASGSPGSGYTF. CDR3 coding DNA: TGTGCCAGCGGATCCCCGGGGTCCGGCTACACCTTC.